This TCR beta chain was sequenced for a study of blood T cell repertoires in COVID-19. Cohort allocation depended upon clinical history that participants reported. Here immunoSEQ multiplex PCR was the method, and the copy in TCRdb shows in-frame clones only, minus some. This sample has approximately 490,000 clones; about 88% occur once, and the top ten carry approximately 8%. The CDR3 spans 16 residues. Losses at the gene ends were 4 bases for V and 6 bases for J; bases not matched to a gene: 9. The V gene's germline CDR1 is MDHEN and CDR2 SYDVKM. This chain links TRBV28 with TRBJ2-2; 9 bases line up with TRBD1. The sequenced sample was PBMCs or T cells enriched from blood (not recorded which). The clonotype was recovered from a woman aged 60-70 years who had recovered from COVID-19. CDR3 region: CASSSLGQGIPGELFF. The CDR3 DNA reads as TGTGCCAGCAGTTCCCTCGGACAGGGGATCCCCGGGGAGCTGTTTTTT.